Following are 10 T cell receptor beta chains from one sample sequenced in a study of T cells after yellow fever vaccination (dated by TCRdb to between 2018 and 2021). The library was obtained by 5' RACE. Instrument on record: Illumina NovaSeq 6000. TCRdb reprocessing: public reads trimmed at Q25 with fastp, clones called with MiXCR, in-frame beta chains kept. Each entry merges the rows of one CDR3 protein and shows their most common DNA and genes. Recorded for this sample are some 200,000 distinct CDR3 sequences; approximately 10% of them occurred a single time. Roughly a third of the sample lies in the top ten. The sample's treatment or condition, from its label and the paper: live attenuated yellow fever vaccine strain. Here the sequenced sample was CD8+ T cells sorted from PBMCs, taken 15 days after the yellow fever booster vaccination. The origin of the receptors is a man between 18 and 29 years old who received the YFV17D yellow fever vaccine.

V usage is TRBV15 and J usage is TRBJ2-2; D might be TRBD1 (5 bases). The CDR3 has 14 amino acids. CDR1 is LNHNV and CDR2 is YYDKDF in the germline V gene (reference sequence). The V end was cut by 1 base, the J end by 4 bases, with 7 bases between. The CDR3 protein is CATSRARATGELFF. DNA for the CDR3: TGTGCCACCAGCAGAGCCAGGGCCACCGGGGAGCTGTTTTTT.

This chain links TRBV11-2 with TRBJ2-1; TRBD1 might be the D (6 bases). V was cut by 8 bases and J by 1 base, with 15 bases left in between. Germline CDR1 reads SGHAT; CDR2 reads FQNNGV. The CDR3 runs 15 residues. This CDR3 is CASASIRGSYNEQFF. CDR3 coding DNA: TGTGCCAGCGCGAGCATCAGGGGATCCTACAATGAGCAGTTCTTC.

This clonotype was picked up a small number of times. The rearrangement links TRBV9 to TRBJ1-3, with no clear D. In germline, CDR1 is SGDLS, CDR2 YYNGEE. This CDR3 is 16 amino acids long. V was trimmed by 3 bases and J by 1 base, leaving 14 bases between them. As DNA, the CDR3 is TGTGCCAGCAGCGACTATCCCGGGAGTTCTGGAAACACCATATATTTT. This encodes CASSDYPGSSGNTIYF. Full variable domain (rest looked up from reference TRBV9 and TRBJ1-3): DSGVTQTPKHLITATGQRVTLRCSPRSGDLSVYWYQQSLDQGLQFLIQYYNGEERAKGNILERFSAQQFPDLHSELNLSSLELGDSALYFCASSDYPGSSGNTIYFGEGSWLTVV.

The chain employs TRBV7-2 and TRBJ2-1; TRBD1 agrees at 7 bases. This CDR3 has 17 residues. Germline CDR1 is SGHTA and CDR2 is FQGNSA. V lost 5 bases, J lost 1 base, and 11 bases stayed unmatched. This CDR3 reads CASSLDPWTGSYNEQFF. The DNA for the CDR3 is TGTGCCAGCAGCCTCGACCCCTGGACAGGTTCCTACAATGAGCAGTTCTTC. Looking up the rest from reference TRBV7-2 and TRBJ2-1 gives the full variable domain: GAGVSQSPSNKVTEKGKDVELRCDPISGHTALYWYRQSLGQGLEFLIYFQGNSAPDKSGLPSDRFSAERTGGSVSTLTIQRTQQEDSAVYLCASSLDPWTGSYNEQFFGPGTRLTVL.

The chain recombines TRBV7-6 with TRBJ2-2; possibly TRBD1 for D (6 bases). This CDR3 is built from 14 residues. Trimming took off 4 bases at V and 6 bases at J, with 12 bases between the two ends. Per germline, CDR1 SGHVS and CDR2 FNYEAQ. CDR3 nucleotide sequence: TGTGCCAGCAGCTCGGGACACTTCCCCGGGGAGCTGTTTTTT. Translation: CASSSGHFPGELFF. Filled out from reference TRBV7-6 and TRBJ2-2, the complete variable domain reads GAGVSQSPRYKVTKRGQDVALRCDPISGHVSLYWYRQALGQGPEFLTYFNYEAQQDKSGLPNDRFSAERPEGSISTLTIQRTEQRDSAMYRCASSSGHFPGELFFGEGSRLTVL.

The genes are TRBV18 and TRBJ2-7; D remains ambiguous. This CDR3 has 11 residues. Germline V gene sequence: CDR1 KGHSH, CDR2 LQKENI. The V end lost 3 bases, the J end lost 6 bases, and 6 bases lay between the germline ends. CDR3 DNA: TGTGCCAGCTCACCGGGAAGCGAGCAGTACTTC. As protein: CASSPGSEQYF.

This chain connects TRBV20-1 to TRBJ2-7; no clear D. The germline gives CDR1 DFQATT, CDR2 SNEGSKA (reference sequence). V was shortened by 0 bases and J by 2 bases, with 14 bases between the two germline ends. The CDR3 covers 15 residues. CDR3 DNA: TGCAGTGCTAGAGATGCGGCACGAACTGCCTACGAGCAGTACTTC. It specifies CSARDAARTAYEQYF.

The sample holds many counts of this clonotype. The chain links TRBV4-1 to TRBJ2-7; D might be TRBD2 (6 bases). Trimming cost V 4 bases and J 2 bases, with 12 bases left between them. Germline CDR1 is MGHRA and CDR2 is YSYEKL. This CDR3 region has 14 residues. The CDR3 DNA sequence: TGCGCCAGCAGCCCCCGCTCGGGGGCCTACGAGCAGTACTTC. This sequence encodes CASSPRSGAYEQYF.

A few counts support this clonotype. The chain joins TRBV9 to TRBJ2-3, with 7 bases that match TRBD2. This CDR3 is 18 amino acids long. Germline CDR1 and CDR2: SGDLS and YYNGEE. V was pared by 1 base and J by 3 bases, with 14 bases of the junction left unmatched. The CDR3 loop reads CASSVSPSGPQGTDTQYF. CDR3 in DNA: TGTGCCAGCAGCGTATCGCCTAGCGGTCCCCAAGGTACAGATACGCAGTATTTT.

V and J are TRBV12-3 or TRBV12-4 and TRBJ2-7, with D possibly TRBD1 on 6 matching bases. The length of the CDR3 is 14 residues. The V gene lost 6 bases and the J gene lost 3 bases, with 15 bases spanning the gap. The CDR3 loop is CASRRSGDHYEQYF. DNA for the CDR3: TGTGCCAGCAGACGATCAGGGGATCACTACGAGCAGTACTTC.